The 30 T cell receptor beta chains below all came from one sample that was sequenced in a study of T cells in localized non-small cell lung cancer. Measured with immunoSEQ multiplex PCR; TCRdb has only the in-frame clones, and not every one. This sample has roughly 36,000 clones, with roughly 77% found just once. The sample consisted of PBMCs, taken before any cancer treatment. All receptors derive from a woman aged 35-75 years with stage II squamous cell lung carcinoma.

The chain joins TRBV6-5 to TRBJ2-2; TRBD1 is a possible D gene (6 bases). CDR1 and CDR2 from the germline V gene are MNHEY and SVGAGI. Trimming shortened V by 6 bases and J by 1 base, and 12 bases separated the two germline ends. The CDR3 spans 15 residues. The DNA of the CDR3 is TGTGCCAGCAGACCCGGGACATTGAACACCGGGGAGCTGTTTTTT. Translated, it gives CASRPGTLNTGELFF.

J is TRBJ2-1 and V is TRBV28, with D tentatively TRBD2 (6 bases). Germline CDR1 MDHEN, CDR2 SYDVKM. CDR3 length: 14 residues. Between the trimmed V and J ends, which lost 4 bases and 8 bases, there was a span of 15 bases. The CDR3 coding sequence is TGTGCCAGCAGTTCGGAGGGACCGCTGGATGAGCAGTTCTTC. Amino acids: CASSSEGPLDEQFF.

The chain carries TRBV6-1 and TRBJ2-7; no definite D call. CDR1 and CDR2 from the germline V gene are MNHNS and SASEGT. This CDR3 region has 15 residues. Trimming left V 0 bases short and J 3 bases short, with 12 bases between. This CDR3 is CASSEARLTDYEQYV. Written as DNA, the CDR3 is TGTGCCAGCAGTGAAGCGCGTTTGACCGACTACGAGCAGTACGTC.

The rearrangement links TRBV2 to TRBJ1-3; D possibly corresponds to TRBD1 (6 bases). Trimming left V 2 bases short and J 4 bases short, with 15 bases between. The CDR3 has 16 amino acids. CDR1 is SNHLY and CDR2 is FYNNEI in the germline V gene. Here the CDR3 reads CASSESAQGPGNTIYF. The CDR3 coding sequence is TGTGCCAGCAGTGAATCCGCACAGGGCCCCGGAAACACCATATATTTT.

The chain links TRBV19 to TRBJ2-2; possibly TRBD1 or TRBD2 for D (5 bases each). The ends were cut back, 9 bases at V and 0 bases at J, with 8 bases in the middle. This CDR3 comprises 13 residues. CDR1 LNHDA and CDR2 SQIVND come from the germline V gene (reference sequence). CDR3 amino acids: CASGTTNTGELFF. The CDR3 region has the DNA TGTGCCAGCGGGACCACGAACACCGGGGAGCTGTTTTTT.

The chain links TRBV5-8 to TRBJ2-1; 13 nucleotides line up with TRBD2. Trimming took 4 bases from V and 7 from J; bases not matched to a gene: 8. CDR1 SGHTS and CDR2 YDEGEE come from the germline V gene. The length of the CDR3 is 16 residues. In nucleotides, the CDR3 is TGTGCCAGCAGCCGGACTAGCGGGAGTATATGGAATGAGCAGTTCTTC. Residues: CASSRTSGSIWNEQFF.

This clone was recorded many times. The V and J genes are TRBV19 and TRBJ2-7; 8 bases are shared with TRBD1. J was trimmed by 6 bases and V by 6 bases; bases with no gene match: 10. CDR1 is LNHDA, CDR2 SQIVND, per germline (reference sequence). CDR3 length: 14 amino acids. CDR3 DNA sequence: TGTGCCAGTAGCCTAATCGGACAGGGATCCGAGCAGTACTTC. Translation: CASSLIGQGSEQYF. The full variable domain, with the rest looked up from reference TRBV19 and TRBJ2-7, is DGGITQSPKYLFRKEGQNVTLSCEQNLNHDAMYWYRQDPGQGLRLIYYSQIVNDFQKGDIAEGYSVSREKKESFPLTVTSAQKNPTAFYLCASSLIGQGSEQYFGPGTRLTVT.

This clone came up once. V gene TRBV2 combines with J gene TRBJ2-5; D unresolved. The CDR3 loop spans 13 amino acids. Germline values: CDR1 SNHLY, CDR2 FYNNEI. V was clipped by 4 bases and J by 5 bases, with 11 bases between them. Written as DNA, the CDR3 is TGTGCCAGCAGTGTTGACACCGGGGAGACCCAGTACTTC. As protein: CASSVDTGETQYF.

This clone was counted only a few times. The chain couples TRBV5-6 to TRBJ1-2; D is undetermined. The CDR3 loop spans 13 amino acids. The ends were cut back, 4 bases at V and 2 bases at J, with 9 bases in the middle. Germline V lookup: CDR1 SGHDT, CDR2 YYEEEE. CDR3 region: CASSRSTNYGYTF. CDR3 DNA sequence: TGTGCCAGCAGCCGATCTACGAACTATGGCTACACCTTC.

The chain joins TRBV7-2 to TRBJ2-7, with a possible D match to TRBD2 (6 bases). CDR3 length: 12 residues. Trimming removed 5 bases from V and 6 bases from J, with 11 bases in between. The germline gives CDR1 SGHTA, CDR2 FQGNSA. CDR3 in DNA: TGTGCCAGCAGCCCGGCGCGGGGCGAGCAGTACTTC. It yields the protein CASSPARGEQYF. Full variable domain (missing parts from reference TRBV7-2 and TRBJ2-7): GAGVSQSPSNKVTEKGKDVELRCDPISGHTALYWYRQSLGQGLEFLIYFQGNSAPDKSGLPSDRFSAERTGGSVSTLTIQRTQQEDSAVYLCASSPARGEQYFGPGTRLTVT.

This chain uses TRBV9 with TRBJ1-2; 8 bases match TRBD1. After removal of 3 bases from V and 4 bases from J, the junction contained 8 bases not matched to a gene. This CDR3 has 15 residues. Germline V gives CDR1 SGDLS, CDR2 YYNGEE. The CDR3 region is CASSAPGTGPYGYTF. CDR3 bases: TGTGCCAGCAGCGCCCCCGGGACAGGCCCCTATGGCTACACCTTC.

V gene TRBV19 combines with J gene TRBJ2-3; D gene ambiguous. Germline V lookup: CDR1 LNHDA, CDR2 SQIVND (reference sequence). This CDR3 is 13 amino acids long. V was shortened by 5 bases and J by 0 bases, with 6 bases between the two germline ends. The CDR3 bases are TGTGCCAGTAGTTTCATAAGCACAGATACGCAGTATTTT. Residues: CASSFISTDTQYF.

This clone has only a few counts. This chain joins TRBV4-3 and TRBJ2-2; TRBD1 might be the D (7 bases). CDR3 size: 17 residues. CDR1 and CDR2 from the germline V gene are LGHNA and YSLEER. The germline V and J ends were trimmed by 0 bases and 5 bases, with 16 bases remaining between them. This CDR3 is CASSQDLTRGRTGELFF. CDR3 nucleotide sequence: TGCGCCAGCAGCCAAGATCTCACCAGGGGGAGGACCGGGGAGCTGTTTTTT.

The chain uses TRBV15 and TRBJ1-1; possibly TRBD1 for D (5 bases). Germline CDR1 reads LNHNV; CDR2 reads YYDKDF (reference sequence). Trimming shortened V by 0 bases and J by 5 bases, and 10 bases separated the two germline ends. This CDR3 has 14 amino acids. CDR3 bases: TGTGCCACCAGCAGAGATCAGGGAGCGACTGAAGCTTTCTTT. Translating gives CATSRDQGATEAFF. The full variable domain, in which reference TRBV15 and TRBJ1-1 provide the parts outside the CDR3, is DAMVIQNPRYQVTQFGKPVTLSCSQTLNHNVMYWYQQKSSQAPKLLFHYYDKDFNNEADTPDNFQSRRPNTSFCFLDIRSPGLGDTAMYLCATSRDQGATEAFFGQGTRLTVV.

The chain couples TRBV7-9 to TRBJ2-7; TRBD2 aligns across 10 bases. There are 15 residues in the CDR3. Trimming cost V 5 bases and J 0 bases; bases outside gene matches: 4. Germline loops: CDR1 SEHNR, CDR2 FQNEAQ (reference sequence). CDR3 amino acids: CASSPRTSGSYEQYF. The CDR3 DNA reads TGTGCCAGCAGCCCCAGGACTAGCGGCTCCTACGAGCAGTACTTC.

V is TRBV28 and J is TRBJ1-5, with TRBD1 matching 7 bases. After removal of 5 bases from V and 0 bases from J, the junction contained 4 bases not matched to a gene. The CDR3 covers 15 residues. CDR1 and CDR2 from the germline V gene are MDHEN and SYDVKM. CDR3 amino acids: CASSDTGVSNQPQHF. In nucleotides, the CDR3 is TGTGCCAGCAGTGATACAGGGGTTAGCAATCAGCCCCAGCATTTT.

The CDR3 loop reads CASIPQGGGYEQYF. The CDR3 nucleotides read TGTGCCAGCATTCCCCAAGGGGGGGGCTACGAGCAGTACTTC. This sequence joins TRBV6-1 and TRBJ2-7, with a weak D call TRBD2 (7 bases). With 7 bases removed from V and 3 bases from J, the gap between germline ends came to 16 bases. The CDR3 contains 14 residues. Per germline, CDR1 MNHNS and CDR2 SASEGT.

The chain joins TRBV4-1 to TRBJ2-1; D is tentatively TRBD1 or TRBD2 (5 bases each). CDR3 length equals 13 residues. V was cut by 7 bases and J by 6 bases, with 13 bases left in between. Germline V gene lookup returns CDR1 MGHRA and CDR2 YSYEKL. CDR3 in DNA: TGCGCCAGCACACCCGGGACCACCAATGAGCAGTTCTTC. Protein sequence: CASTPGTTNEQFF.

The chain couples TRBV5-1 to TRBJ2-2; D uncertain. The V and J ends lost 4 bases and 5 bases respectively, with 9 bases between them. From germline, CDR1 is SGHRS and CDR2 YFSETQ. This CDR3 is built from 13 residues. The CDR3: CASSLVLTGELFF. The DNA of the CDR3 is TGCGCCAGCAGCCTAGTTCTAACCGGGGAGCTGTTTTTT.

The rearrangement links TRBV28 to TRBJ1-5; 7 bases align to TRBD1. This CDR3 has 15 amino acids. The V segment lost 3 bases and the J segment 6 bases; nucleotides outside the gene matches: 8. Per germline, CDR1 MDHEN and CDR2 SYDVKM. The CDR3 is CASSLTEGAPQPQHF. Written as DNA, the CDR3 is TGTGCCAGCAGTTTGACGGAGGGGGCTCCTCAGCCCCAGCATTTT. Full variable domain (remainder filled in from reference TRBV28 and TRBJ1-5): DVKVTQSSRYLVKRTGEKVFLECVQDMDHENMFWYRQDPGLGLRLIYFSYDVKMKEKGDIPEGYSVSREKKERFSLILESASTNQTSMYLCASSLTEGAPQPQHFGDGTRLSIL.

This chain joins TRBV28 and TRBJ2-1; TRBD1 is a possible D gene (6 bases). The V end lost 5 bases, the J end lost 9 bases, and 8 bases lay between the germline ends. Germline V gene sequence: CDR1 MDHEN, CDR2 SYDVKM. There are 11 residues in the CDR3. The CDR3 spells CASSPRGEQFF. CDR3 nucleotide sequence: TGTGCCAGCAGTCCCAGGGGTGAGCAGTTCTTC.

The chain uses TRBV27 and TRBJ1-1, with 9 nucleotides matching TRBD1. This CDR3 is 16 amino acids long. V gave up 4 bases and J gave up 0 bases; unmatched junction bases: 6. In germline, CDR1 is MNHEY, CDR2 SMNVEV (reference sequence). CDR3 loop: CASSSQGARVNTEAFF. CDR3 bases: TGTGCCAGCAGTTCACAGGGGGCGAGGGTGAACACTGAAGCTTTCTTT.

The chain is built from TRBV5-1 and TRBJ1-6; D unclear. Trimming removed 6 bases from V and 7 bases from J, with 20 bases in between. The CDR3 consists of 16 residues. Germline lookup yields CDR1 SGHRS and CDR2 YFSETQ. The CDR3 loop is CASTPDVTAVNSPLHF. The CDR3 DNA reads TGCGCCAGCACCCCGGACGTGACGGCAGTAAATTCACCCCTCCACTTT.

This clone was observed once. The chain has TRBV7-9 and TRBJ2-4; TRBD1 agrees at 10 bases. The germline gives CDR1 SEHNR, CDR2 FQNEAQ (reference sequence). The CDR3 has 15 amino acids. The V and J ends lost 5 bases and 7 bases, in that order; junction bases with no gene match: 8. CDR3 protein: CASSLGTGDMNIQYF. The CDR3 DNA reads TGTGCCAGCAGCCTAGGGACAGGGGACATGAACATTCAGTACTTC.

The chain combines TRBV2 with TRBJ2-7; tentatively, D is TRBD1 (5 bases). Germline CDR1 reads SNHLY; CDR2 reads FYNNEI. The CDR3 sequence is 14 residues long. V was pared by 8 bases and J by 2 bases, with 16 bases between. The CDR3 spells CASVDSPETYEQYF. In DNA, the CDR3 is TGTGCCAGCGTCGACAGTCCGGAAACCTACGAGCAGTACTTC. Variable domain in full (rest from reference TRBV2 and TRBJ2-7): EPEVTQTPSHQVTQMGQEVILRCVPISNHLYFYWYRQILGQKVEFLVSFYNNEISEKSEIFDDQFSVERPDGSNFTLKIRSTKLEDSAMYFCASVDSPETYEQYFGPGTRLTVT.

The chain recombines TRBV10-3 with TRBJ2-1; 9 positions match TRBD2. Germline V CDR1 and CDR2: ENHRY, SYGVKD. The CDR3 covers 17 residues. V lost 0 bases, J lost 2 bases, and 5 bases stayed unmatched. The CDR3 loop is CAISESKLAGTYNEQFF. CDR3 coding DNA: TGTGCCATCAGTGAGTCAAAGCTAGCGGGGACCTACAATGAGCAGTTCTTC.

The chain employs TRBV6-5 and TRBJ1-1; D remains unclear. V lost 2 bases, J lost 2 bases, and 12 bases lay in between. The V gene's germline CDR1 is MNHEY and CDR2 SVGAGI. This CDR3 is built from 15 residues. For the CDR3, the DNA is TGTGCCAGCAGTTACGCCGCCCGGCTCAACACTGAAGCTTTCTTT. Its protein is CASSYAARLNTEAFF.

The chain employs TRBV28 and TRBJ1-4, with D possibly matching TRBD1 (5 bases). Germline V lookup: CDR1 MDHEN, CDR2 SYDVKM. The V gene lost 5 bases and the J gene lost 4 bases, with 14 bases spanning the gap. The CDR3 has 15 residues. The CDR3 nucleotides are TGTGCCAGCAGTGGGGCCGACAGAGTTAATGAAAAACTGTTTTTT. Amino acids: CASSGADRVNEKLFF.

The chain carries TRBV7-2 and TRBJ2-7; 7 bases fit TRBD2. V lost 2 bases, J lost 3 bases, and 7 bases stayed unmatched. The CDR3 totals 15 residues. CDR1 is SGHTA and CDR2 is FQGNSA in the germline V gene. The chain's CDR3 is CASSLSTGGFYEQYF. The CDR3 DNA reads TGTGCCAGCAGCTTATCGACGGGAGGATTCTACGAGCAGTACTTC.

V and J are TRBV5-1 and TRBJ2-1, with D possibly being TRBD1 (5 bases). Trimming took off 0 bases at V and 7 bases at J, with 8 bases between the two ends. Germline V gene lookup returns CDR1 SGHRS and CDR2 YFSETQ. The CDR3 has 13 residues. CDR3 sequence (DNA): TGCGCCAGCAGCTTGGGACAGCTTAATGAGCAGTTCTTC. Translating it yields CASSLGQLNEQFF.